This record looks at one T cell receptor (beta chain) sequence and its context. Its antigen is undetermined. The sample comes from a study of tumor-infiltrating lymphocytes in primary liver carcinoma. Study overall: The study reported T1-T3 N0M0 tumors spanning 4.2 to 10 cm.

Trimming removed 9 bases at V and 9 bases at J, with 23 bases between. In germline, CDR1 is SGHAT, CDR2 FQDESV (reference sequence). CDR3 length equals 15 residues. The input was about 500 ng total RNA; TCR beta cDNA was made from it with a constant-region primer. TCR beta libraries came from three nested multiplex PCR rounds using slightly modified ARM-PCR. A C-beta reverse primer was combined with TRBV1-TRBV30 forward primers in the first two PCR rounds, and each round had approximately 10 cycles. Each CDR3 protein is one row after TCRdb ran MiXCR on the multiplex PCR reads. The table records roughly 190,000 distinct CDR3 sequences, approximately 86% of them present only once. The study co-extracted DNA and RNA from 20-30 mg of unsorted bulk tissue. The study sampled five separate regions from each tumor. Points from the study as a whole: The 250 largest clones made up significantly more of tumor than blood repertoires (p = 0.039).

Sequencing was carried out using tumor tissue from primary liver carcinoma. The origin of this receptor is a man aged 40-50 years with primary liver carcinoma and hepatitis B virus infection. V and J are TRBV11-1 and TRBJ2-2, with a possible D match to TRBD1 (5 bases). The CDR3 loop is CASRYTGPFSRELFF. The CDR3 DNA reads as TGTGCCAGTAGATATACAGGACCTTTCTCCAGGGAGCTGTTTTTT.